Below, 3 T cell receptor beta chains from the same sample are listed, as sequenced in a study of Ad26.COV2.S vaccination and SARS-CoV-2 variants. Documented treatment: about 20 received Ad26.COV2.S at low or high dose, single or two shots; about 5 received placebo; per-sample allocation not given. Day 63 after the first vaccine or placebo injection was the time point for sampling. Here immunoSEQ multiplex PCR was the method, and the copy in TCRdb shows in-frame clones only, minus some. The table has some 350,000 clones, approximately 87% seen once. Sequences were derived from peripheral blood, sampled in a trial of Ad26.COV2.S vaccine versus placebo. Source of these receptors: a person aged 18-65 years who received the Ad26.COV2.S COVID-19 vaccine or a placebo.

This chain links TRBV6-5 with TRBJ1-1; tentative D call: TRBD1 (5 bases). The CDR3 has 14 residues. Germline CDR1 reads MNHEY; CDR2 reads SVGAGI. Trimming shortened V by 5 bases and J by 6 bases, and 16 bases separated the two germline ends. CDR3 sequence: CASSPGGATAEAFF. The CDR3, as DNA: TGTGCCAGCAGTCCCGGAGGGGCGACAGCTGAAGCTTTCTTT.

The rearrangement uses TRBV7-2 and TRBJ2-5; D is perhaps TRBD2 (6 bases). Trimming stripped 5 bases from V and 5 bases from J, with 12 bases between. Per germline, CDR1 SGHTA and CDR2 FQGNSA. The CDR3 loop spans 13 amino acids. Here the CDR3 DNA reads TGTGCCAGCAGCCCAAAGGCGGGGGAGACCCAGTACTTC. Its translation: CASSPKAGETQYF.

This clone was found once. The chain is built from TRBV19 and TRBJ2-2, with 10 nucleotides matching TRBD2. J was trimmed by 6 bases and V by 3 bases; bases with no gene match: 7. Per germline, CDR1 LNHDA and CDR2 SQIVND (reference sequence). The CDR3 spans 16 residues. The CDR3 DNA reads TGTGCCAGTAGTATTCAGCGGGGGGGCTTTCCCGGGGAGCTGTTTTTT. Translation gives CASSIQRGGFPGELFF.